This T cell receptor (beta chain) was sequenced in a study of cytomegalovirus exposure and HLA in healthy donors. General study results and limits: A missense variant in DCLRE1C was later tied to TCR beta V- and J-gene trimming.

When sampled, the donors appeared nominally healthy, though they likely had unrecorded immune exposures. About this clone: The antigen remains undetermined.

CDR1 is MGHDK, CDR2 SYGVNS, per germline. The CDR3 consists of 14 residues. The trim removed 3 bases at V and 4 bases at J, leaving 5 bases unmatched. PCR primers comprised 60 Vbeta and 13 Jbeta primers. The protocol was immunoSEQ multiplex PCR, while the TCRdb copy is restricted to in-frame clones and leaves out a portion. Seen here are 100,000 or so clones, more than 65% observed once, and the top ten hold approximately 3%. Source material: PBMCs. The origin of this receptor is a man aged 25 to 45 in good health and CMV-seronegative. J is TRBJ2-5 and V is TRBV25-1, with 7 bases fitting TRBD2. This CDR3 reads CASSDWGRGETQYF. Written as DNA, the CDR3 is TGTGCCAGCAGTGATTGGGGGAGGGGAGAGACCCAGTACTTC.